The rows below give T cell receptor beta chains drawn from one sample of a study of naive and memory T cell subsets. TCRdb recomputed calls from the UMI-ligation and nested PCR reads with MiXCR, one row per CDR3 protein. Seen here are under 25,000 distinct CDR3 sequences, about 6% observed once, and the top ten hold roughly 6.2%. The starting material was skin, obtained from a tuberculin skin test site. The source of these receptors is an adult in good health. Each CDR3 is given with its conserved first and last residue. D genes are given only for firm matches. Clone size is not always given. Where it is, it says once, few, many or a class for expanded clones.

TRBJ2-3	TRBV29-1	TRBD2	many	TGCAGCGTTGTTGGAGGGACTAGCGACAGCACAGATACGCAGTATTTT	CSVVGGTSDSTDTQYF
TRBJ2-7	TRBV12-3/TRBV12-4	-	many	TGTGCCAGCAGTTTAAGTGGCGGGGTCGGAGACGAGCAGTACTTC	CASSLSGGVGDEQYF
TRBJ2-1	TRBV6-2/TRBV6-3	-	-	TGTGCCAGCAGTGCCCGGGACTTTTACAATGAGCAGTTCTTC	CASSARDFYNEQFF
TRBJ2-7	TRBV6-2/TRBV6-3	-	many	TGTGCCAGCACCTATAGCGGTTACGAGCAGTACTTC	CASTYSGYEQYF
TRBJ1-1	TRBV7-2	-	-	TGTGCCAGCAGCTCCCTCCCCGGGATCCCCCTACGGGTAGCTTTCTTT	CASSSLPGIPLRVAFF
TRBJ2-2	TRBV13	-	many	TGTGCCAGCAGCTTGGGACACTGGAACACCGGGGAGCTGTTTTTT	CASSLGHWNTGELFF
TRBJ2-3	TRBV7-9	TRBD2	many	TGTGCCAGCAGCTTTACTAGCGAGACAGATACGCAGTATTTT	CASSFTSETDTQYF
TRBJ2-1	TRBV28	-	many	TGTGCCAGCAGCCTAAACGCCAAATGGCCCCTACAAGAGCAGTTCTTC	CASSLNAKWPLQEQFF
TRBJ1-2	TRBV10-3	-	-	TGTGCCATCAGGCTCGACAGTGAGTCTAACTATGGCTACACCTTC	CAIRLDSESNYGYTF
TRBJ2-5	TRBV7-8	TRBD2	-	TGTGCCAGCAGCCAGGGGACTAGCGGGAGAGGGGGGCAAGAGACCCAGTACTTC	CASSQGTSGRGGQETQYF
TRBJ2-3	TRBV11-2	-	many	TGTGCCAGCAGCTTAGATAGGGGCGCCACAGATACGCAGTATTTT	CASSLDRGATDTQYF
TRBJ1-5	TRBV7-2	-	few	TGTGCCAGCAGCTTAGTGTTGGGACCAGGCAATCAGCCCCAGCATTTT	CASSLVLGPGNQPQHF
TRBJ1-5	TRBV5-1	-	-	TGCGCCAGCAGCTTGGCGGGACTCCTAAATCAGCCCCAGCATTTT	CASSLAGLLNQPQHF
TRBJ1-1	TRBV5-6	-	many	TGTGCCAGCAGCGCCCATATCATGAACACTGAAGCTTTCTTT	CASSAHIMNTEAFF
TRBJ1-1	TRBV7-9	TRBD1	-	TGTGCCAGCACCCCATTAGTCAGGACAGGGGCCTTAAGGATGAACACTGAAGCTTTCTTT	CASTPLVRTGALRMNTEAFF
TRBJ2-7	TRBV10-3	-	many	TGTGCCATCAGTGAGTCCCGTGACGGGGTTAGAAACGAGCAGTACTTC	CAISESRDGVRNEQYF